These 12 T cell receptor beta chains originate from one sample sequenced in a study of response to subunit inactivated influenza vaccine. TCRdb re-called the RT-PCR reads with MiXCR, one entry per CDR3 protein. In the table there are roughly 500,000 distinct CDR3 sequences, roughly 25% of which are singletons. Sequencing was performed on CD4+ T cells sorted from PBMCs, taken approximately 5 days after vaccination. The receptors originated from a man between 45 and 60 years old who received an inactivated influenza vaccine.

This clonotype was detected only a few times. The chain is built from TRBV7-2 and TRBJ2-2; D gene unclear. Germline V gene data show CDR1 as SGHTA and CDR2 as FQGNSA. This CDR3 spans 12 amino acids. Trimming took off 0 bases at V and 7 bases at J, with 3 bases between the two ends. CDR3 residues: CASSLAVGELFF. The CDR3 DNA reads as TGTGCCAGCAGCTTAGCGGTCGGGGAGCTGTTTTTT.

V gene TRBV7-8 combines with J gene TRBJ2-5, with D perhaps TRBD1 (6 bases). The CDR3 has 15 residues. Germline CDR1 and CDR2: SGHVS and FQNEAQ. V lost 5 bases, J lost 5 bases, and 18 bases lay in between. CDR3 DNA: TGTGCCAGCAGCATCCCTGGCAGGGGTGTGGAGACCCAGTACTTC. Translated, it gives CASSIPGRGVETQYF.

Here the CDR3 reads CASSRTTGSTEAFF. Here the CDR3 DNA reads TGCGCCAGCAGCCGAACTACAGGGTCCACTGAAGCTTTCTTT. The chain employs TRBV5-1 and TRBJ1-1, with a tentative D call TRBD1 (6 bases). V shed 4 bases and J shed 4 bases, with 14 bases lying between them. This CDR3 is 14 amino acids long. Germline lookup yields CDR1 SGHRS and CDR2 YFSETQ.

V usage is TRBV14 and J usage is TRBJ2-1, with no clear D. CDR3 length equals 17 residues. From germline, CDR1 is SGHDN and CDR2 FVKESK. Trimming took off 4 bases at V and 4 bases at J, with 20 bases between the two ends. The CDR3 sequence: CASSLRAGRFRYNEQFF. The CDR3 DNA is TGTGCCAGCAGCCTCCGGGCAGGTCGTTTCCGATACAATGAGCAGTTCTTC.

The V call is TRBV4-2, the J call TRBJ2-7; TRBD1 agrees at 9 bases. The CDR3 has 15 amino acids. J was trimmed by 5 bases and V by 1 base; bases with no gene match: 6. The V gene's germline CDR1 is LGHNA and CDR2 YNFKEQ. The CDR3 sequence: CASSQGGQGNDEQYF. The CDR3 region has the DNA TGTGCCAGCAGCCAAGGGGGACAGGGTAACGACGAGCAGTACTTC.

The gene calls are TRBV6-1 and TRBJ2-7, with D possibly being TRBD1 (6 bases). Germline CDR1 reads MNHNS; CDR2 reads SASEGT. The CDR3 is 13 residues long. Deletions cut 7 bases from V and 0 bases from J, with 10 bases between. In DNA, the CDR3 is TGTGCCAGCAAAACGGGACACTCCTACGAGCAGTACTTC. This gives the protein CASKTGHSYEQYF.

The CDR3 here is CSVNRGHEQYF. The DNA of the CDR3 is TGCAGCGTCAACAGGGGCCACGAGCAGTACTTC. The chain carries TRBV29-1 and TRBJ2-7; 7 bases line up with TRBD1. Trimming cost V 6 bases and J 5 bases; bases outside gene matches: 4. The CDR3 has 11 residues. The V gene's germline CDR1 is SQVTM and CDR2 ANQGSEA.

The sample holds many counts of this clonotype. This sequence joins TRBV6-5 and TRBJ2-1; TRBD2 is a possible D gene (5 bases). V was shortened by 2 bases and J by 3 bases, with 8 bases between the two germline ends. The germline gives CDR1 MNHEY, CDR2 SVGAGI. The CDR3 totals 14 residues. CDR3 sequence reads: CASSYDGDYNEQFF. CDR3 nucleotides: TGTGCCAGCAGTTACGACGGGGACTACAATGAGCAGTTCTTC.

This clonotype was counted ten times or more. This sequence joins TRBV29-1 and TRBJ2-5; D gene ambiguous. CDR1 and CDR2 from the germline V gene are SQVTM and ANQGSEA. This CDR3 spans 12 amino acids. The V and J ends lost 3 bases and 0 bases respectively, with 5 bases between them. This chain's CDR3 is CSVDPNQETQYF. The CDR3 DNA reads TGCAGCGTTGATCCAAACCAAGAGACCCAGTACTTC.

In this sample, this clonotype turned up a few times. This rearrangement joins TRBV12-3 or TRBV12-4 to TRBJ2-2; 7 nucleotides line up with TRBD2. The ends lost 3 bases at V and 8 bases at J; junction bases unmatched: 12. The CDR3 contains 16 residues. The DNA of the CDR3 is TGTGCCAGCAGTTTCTTGGCTAGCGGCCGTGATGGGGAGCTGTTTTTT. Translating it yields CASSFLASGRDGELFF.

This clonotype was recorded only once. The chain combines TRBV6-2 or TRBV6-3 with TRBJ1-5; 7 nucleotides align to TRBD1. Germline V gene lookup returns CDR1 MNHEY and CDR2 SVGEGT. Trimming took 8 bases from V and 2 from J; bases not matched to a gene: 6. This CDR3 has 14 residues. CDR3 residues: CASCDRVGNQPQHF. The CDR3, as DNA: TGTGCCAGCTGCGACAGGGTGGGCAATCAGCCCCAGCATTTT.

With regard to this clonotype: A read error may be the cause here, since a much bigger clone is one base away. The chain uses TRBV2 and TRBJ1-4; D remains ambiguous. Deletions cut 4 bases from V and 7 bases from J, with 4 bases between. Germline V gene sequence: CDR1 SNHLY, CDR2 FYNNEI. The CDR3 has 11 residues. The CDR3 here is CASSGGEKLFF. The DNA of the CDR3 is TGTGCCAGCAGTGGGGGTGAAAAACTGTTTTTT.